The 20 T cell receptor beta chains below come from one sample, sequenced in a study of blood T cells in healthy people across ages. A second 7 to 11 cycle PCR used barcoded and J-beta primers. TCRdb recomputed calls from the 5' RACE reads with MiXCR, one row per CDR3 protein. The repertoire holds hundreds of thousands of distinct CDR3 sequences, with approximately 40% as singletons. Sequenced: blood. The receptor set was obtained from an elderly man in good health.

This clonotype was counted ten times or more. J is TRBJ1-1 and V is TRBV4-2; D uncertain. Trimming took 1 base from V and 3 from J, leaving 6 bases between them. CDR1 is LGHNA, CDR2 YNFKEQ, per germline. The CDR3 runs 13 residues. In DNA, the CDR3 is TGTGCCAGCAGCCAAGTCGCGGACACTGAAGCTTTCTTT. The encoded protein is CASSQVADTEAFF.

This clonotype was observed a handful of times. The gene calls are TRBV10-3 and TRBJ2-2; maybe TRBD2 (7 bases). Deletions cut 7 bases from V and 3 bases from J, with 12 bases between. Germline V gene lookup returns CDR1 ENHRY and CDR2 SYGVKD. The CDR3 is 14 residues long. The CDR3 here is CAINREGDTGELFF. The CDR3 bases are TGTGCCATCAACAGGGAGGGTGACACCGGGGAGCTGTTTTTT.

The chain employs TRBV29-1 and TRBJ1-1, with unresolved D. CDR1 is SQVTM, CDR2 ANQGSEA, per germline. V was pared by 4 bases and J by 6 bases, with 12 bases between. There are 12 residues in the CDR3. CDR3 bases: TGCAGCGTTGTGGGAAGGGCAGCTGAAGCTTTCTTT. Encoded protein: CSVVGRAAEAFF.

The gene calls are TRBV6-2 or TRBV6-3 and TRBJ2-7, with D possibly TRBD2 on 6 matching bases. Trimming took off 7 bases at V and 3 bases at J, with 10 bases between the two ends. The germline CDR1 and CDR2 sequences are MNHEY and SVGEGT. The CDR3 sequence is 12 residues long. The CDR3 DNA is TGTGCCAGCAAAGTGGGGGGCTACGAGCAGTACTTC. Its protein product is CASKVGGYEQYF.

This clonotype was detected a few times. The rearrangement uses TRBV7-2 and TRBJ2-7; TRBD2 agrees at 15 bases. Germline V gene data show CDR1 as SGHTA and CDR2 as FQGNSA. Germline trimming cut 5 bases from V and 2 bases from J; bases unmatched to any gene: 13. The CDR3 loop spans 19 amino acids. CDR3 region: CASSLPGLAGGGNTYEQYF. The CDR3, as DNA: TGTGCCAGCAGCCTGCCGGGACTAGCGGGGGGCGGGAATACCTACGAGCAGTACTTC. Full variable domain (missing parts from reference TRBV7-2 and TRBJ2-7): GAGVSQSPSNKVTEKGKDVELRCDPISGHTALYWYRQSLGQGLEFLIYFQGNSAPDKSGLPSDRFSAERTGGSVSTLTIQRTQQEDSAVYLCASSLPGLAGGGNTYEQYFGPGTRLTVT.

This clonotype is a singleton in its sample. A read error may produce the germline difference seen at one junction end. This chain connects TRBV7-9 to TRBJ1-2, with 7 nucleotides matching TRBD1. The germline V gene has CDR1 SEHNR and CDR2 FQNEAQ (reference sequence). The CDR3 consists of 16 residues. The chain's CDR3 is CASSVETGAAPGGYIF. CDR3 bases: TGTGCCAGCAGCGTAGAAACAGGGGCCGCGCCTGGTGGCTACATCTTC.

The gene calls are TRBV6-2 or TRBV6-3 and TRBJ1-6, with a weak D call TRBD1 (6 bases). This CDR3 has 15 amino acids. From germline, CDR1 is MNHEY and CDR2 SVGEGT. V was clipped by 2 bases and J by 5 bases, with 10 bases between them. The CDR3 region has the DNA TGTGCCAGCAGTTACGGGACACTGAATAATTCACCCCTCCACTTT. It translates to CASSYGTLNNSPLHF.

The CDR3 sequence: CASSTGTGFNNEQFF. CDR3 in DNA: TGTGCCAGCAGTACCGGGACAGGGTTTAACAATGAGCAGTTCTTC. This chain connects TRBV6-2 or TRBV6-3 to TRBJ2-1; 9 bases map to TRBD1. The CDR3 is made up of 15 amino acids. Germline-derived CDR1 and CDR2 are MNHEY and SVGEGT. J lost 5 bases, V lost 5 bases, and 7 bases had no gene match.

The sample holds a few counts of this clonotype. The genes are TRBV4-3 and TRBJ1-2; 9 nucleotides match TRBD1. The CDR3 is 17 amino acids. The junction had 11 bases not matched to a gene; V was cut back by 0 bases and J by 6 bases. Germline values: CDR1 LGHNA, CDR2 YSLEER. CDR3 protein: CASSQDMRAQGADGYTF. CDR3 sequence (DNA): TGCGCCAGCAGCCAAGATATGAGAGCACAGGGGGCCGATGGCTACACCTTC.

This chain connects TRBV6-1 to TRBJ1-5; D gene unclear. CDR3 length: 21 amino acids. CDR1 is MNHNS, CDR2 SASEGT, per germline. The germline V and J ends were trimmed by 1 base and 4 bases, with 29 bases remaining between them. The CDR3 here is CASSEVRLTGDTAFRNQPQHF. The CDR3 DNA reads TGTGCCAGCAGTGAAGTACGATTAACGGGAGATACTGCGTTTCGGAATCAGCCCCAGCATTTT.

This clonotype was seen a few times. The rearrangement links TRBV5-1 to TRBJ2-2, with D maybe TRBD1 (6 bases). Trimming stripped 3 bases from V and 4 bases from J, with 10 bases between. This CDR3 comprises 14 residues. Per the germline V gene, CDR1 is SGHRS and CDR2 is YFSETQ. The DNA for the CDR3 is TGCGCCAGCAGCTCGCAGGGGCGCACCGGGGAGCTGTTTTTT. It codes for CASSSQGRTGELFF.

This clonotype was detected a few times. One end of the junction varies from germline; a read error may be responsible. CDR3 DNA: TGTGCCAGCAGCTACTCACCCGGGACAGGGGAACGCGGCTACACCTTC. Amino acids: CASSYSPGTGERGYTF. This sequence joins TRBV6-5 and TRBJ1-2, with 10 bases fitting TRBD1. The CDR3 has 16 residues. Germline V gives CDR1 MNHEY, CDR2 SVGAGI.

A few counts support this clonotype. This rearrangement joins TRBV5-1 to TRBJ2-7, with D perhaps being TRBD1 or TRBD2 (5 bases each). With 4 bases removed from V and 2 bases from J, the gap between germline ends came to 22 bases. Germline CDR1 SGHRS, CDR2 YFSETQ. This CDR3 is built from 17 residues. The CDR3 protein is CASSRDRGRSGPYEQYF. The CDR3 nucleotides read TGCGCCAGCAGCCGTGATCGTGGGAGATCGGGGCCCTACGAGCAGTACTTC.

In its sample, this clonotype was seen a few times. This chain joins TRBV6-2 or TRBV6-3 and TRBJ2-3; maybe TRBD2 (7 bases). Per the germline V gene, CDR1 is MNHEY and CDR2 is SVGEGT. The CDR3 sequence is 16 residues long. The V gene lost 6 bases and the J gene lost 2 bases, with 18 bases spanning the gap. The CDR3 is CASSPMGRGPTDTQYF. CDR3 in DNA: TGTGCCAGCAGCCCCATGGGGCGGGGGCCCACAGATACGCAGTATTTT.

The chain combines TRBV5-1 with TRBJ1-2, with unresolved D. V dropped 0 bases and J dropped 2 bases, with 8 bases sitting between them. The CDR3 consists of 14 residues. Germline V lookup: CDR1 SGHRS, CDR2 YFSETQ. The CDR3 loop is CASSLEPANYGYTF. The CDR3 DNA is TGCGCCAGCAGCTTGGAACCAGCCAACTATGGCTACACCTTC.

This clonotype was seen only a few times. The V gene is TRBV6-2 or TRBV6-3, the J gene TRBJ1-1; D is perhaps TRBD1 (5 bases). This CDR3 spans 13 amino acids. The V end was cut by 4 bases, the J end by 4 bases, with 10 bases between. The germline V gene encodes CDR1 MNHEY and CDR2 SVGEGT. The CDR3 is CASSWVGGTEAFF. The CDR3 nucleotides are TGTGCCAGCAGTTGGGTGGGGGGCACTGAAGCTTTCTTT.

Only a few counts were recorded for this clonotype. The genes are TRBV4-1 and TRBJ2-3, with a tentative D call TRBD2 (5 bases). The length of the CDR3 is 16 residues. The germline CDR1 and CDR2 sequences are MGHRA and YSYEKL. V was shortened by 0 bases and J by 2 bases, with 12 bases between the two germline ends. The CDR3 is CASSQDLAGPTDTQYF. In nucleotides, the CDR3 is TGCGCCAGCAGCCAAGATCTTGCGGGCCCCACAGATACGCAGTATTTT.

V usage is TRBV3-1 and J usage is TRBJ2-3; D perhaps matches TRBD2 (6 bases). Germline CDR1 is LGHDT and CDR2 is YNNKEL (reference sequence). The CDR3 is 17 residues long. V was clipped by 0 bases and J by 2 bases, with 15 bases between them. DNA for the CDR3: TGTGCCAGCAGCCAAGATCCGGAGGGAGAGGTCACAGATACGCAGTATTTT. Its protein product is CASSQDPEGEVTDTQYF.

This clonotype was detected a few times. This chain joins TRBV7-9 and TRBJ1-5; D ambiguous. V was trimmed by 5 bases and J by 2 bases, leaving 7 bases between them. CDR3 size: 13 residues. CDR1 and CDR2 from the germline V gene are SEHNR and FQNEAQ (reference sequence). The CDR3 sequence: CASSQRGNQPQHF. Here the CDR3 DNA reads TGTGCCAGCAGCCAACGTGGCAATCAGCCCCAGCATTTT.

The J gene is TRBJ2-7, the V gene TRBV6-5; D tentatively fits TRBD1 or TRBD2 (5 bases each). Deletions cut 0 bases from V and 2 bases from J, with 17 bases between. This CDR3 comprises 17 residues. CDR1 and CDR2 (germline): MNHEY, SVGAGI. CDR3 bases: TGTGCCAGCAGTTACTCGGCCCCGTGGGGGACGACCTACGAGCAGTACTTC. It codes for CASSYSAPWGTTYEQYF.